The 14 T cell receptor beta chains reported below all come from one sample, sequenced in a study of blood T cells in healthy people across ages. The authors ran a second PCR of roughly 6 to 12 cycles using a sample-barcoded 5' primer and a J-beta primer mix. TCRdb reanalysed the 5' RACE reads using MiXCR and keeps one entry per CDR3 protein. The table shows about 680,000 distinct CDR3 sequences, with 49% occurring only once. Sequencing was carried out using blood. The receptors were sampled from an older woman in good health.

This clonotype was counted at least ten times. This chain connects TRBV29-1 to TRBJ1-2, with D tentatively TRBD1 (5 bases). CDR1 is SQVTM and CDR2 is ANQGSEA in the germline V gene. The CDR3 totals 12 residues. V gave up 4 bases and J gave up 4 bases, with 10 bases separating them. Here the CDR3 reads CSVARGPYGYTF. CDR3 DNA: TGCAGCGTTGCAAGGGGCCCCTATGGCTACACCTTC.

This rearrangement joins TRBV5-4 to TRBJ2-7; 9 bases are a match to TRBD1. Germline CDR1 is SGHNT and CDR2 is YYREEE (reference sequence). The trim removed 2 bases at V and 6 bases at J, leaving 3 bases unmatched. CDR3 length equals 13 residues. The CDR3 is CASSLQGASEQYF. CDR3 sequence (DNA): TGTGCCAGCAGCTTACAGGGGGCTAGCGAGCAGTACTTC.

V usage is TRBV5-1 and J usage is TRBJ2-3; tentative D call: TRBD1 (6 bases). Germline CDR1 reads SGHRS; CDR2 reads YFSETQ. With 5 bases removed from V and 4 bases from J, the gap between germline ends came to 20 bases. This CDR3 contains 16 residues. The CDR3 loop reads CASRNGQWPGPDTQYF. The CDR3 nucleotides are TGCGCCAGCAGGAACGGACAGTGGCCCGGTCCAGATACGCAGTATTTT. Drawing the rest from reference TRBV5-1 and TRBJ2-3, the complete variable domain is KAGVTQTPRYLIKTRGQQVTLSCSPISGHRSVSWYQQTPGQGLQFLFEYFSETQRNKGNFPGRFSGRQFSNSRSEMNVSTLELGDSALYLCASRNGQWPGPDTQYFGPGTRLTVL.

The table lists this clonotype with a count of one. The V call is TRBV5-1, the J call TRBJ2-7; D tentatively fits TRBD1 or TRBD2 (5 bases each). The CDR3 length is 17 residues. V gave up 3 bases and J gave up 2 bases, with 21 bases separating them. Per germline, CDR1 SGHRS and CDR2 YFSETQ. In nucleotides, the CDR3 is TGCGCCAGCAGCTACACGCTGGGACGAGCGGTTACCTACGAGCAGTACTTC. Translation gives CASSYTLGRAVTYEQYF.

The genes are TRBV4-2 and TRBJ2-4; TRBD1 matches at 7 bases. The ends lost 0 bases at V and 5 bases at J; junction bases unmatched: 22. Germline V CDR1 and CDR2: LGHNA, YNFKEQ. CDR3 size: 21 residues. This CDR3 is CASSQEAMLGRRLGGENIQYF. Written as DNA, the CDR3 is TGTGCCAGCAGCCAAGAAGCGATGTTGGGGAGAAGGCTAGGGGGCGAAAACATTCAGTACTTC.

The DNA of the CDR3 is TGTGCCAGCAGTCCTATCTGGGGCCCCACCTACGAGCAGTACTTC. Protein: CASSPIWGPTYEQYF. This chain links TRBV28 with TRBJ2-7, with D possibly being TRBD1 (5 bases). This CDR3 has 15 amino acids. V lost 5 bases and J lost 2, with 16 bases in between. Germline V gene sequence: CDR1 MDHEN, CDR2 SYDVKM.

This clonotype was counted a few times. The CDR3 DNA reads as TGCGCCAGCAGCTTGGGGGGGACTAGCGTATACAATGAGCAGTTCTTC. Protein sequence: CASSLGGTSVYNEQFF. V and J are TRBV5-1 and TRBJ2-1; 10 positions agree with TRBD2. Germline lookup yields CDR1 SGHRS and CDR2 YFSETQ. The CDR3 is made up of 16 amino acids. V was pared by 0 bases and J by 4 bases, with 4 bases of the junction left unmatched.

This clonotype was picked up a small number of times. The chain carries TRBV7-3 and TRBJ2-2; 8 bases align to TRBD1. Germline V gene lookup returns CDR1 SGHTA and CDR2 FQGTGA. CDR3 length: 14 amino acids. The J segment lost 6 bases and the V segment lost 3 bases, leaving 3 bases of the junction unmatched. In DNA, the CDR3 is TGTGCCAGCAGCTTGGACAGGGCGGCCGGGGAGCTGTTTTTT. Its translation: CASSLDRAAGELFF.

The genes are TRBV24-1 and TRBJ1-2, with 10 positions matching TRBD1. The CDR3 spans 15 residues. The J segment lost 4 bases and the V segment lost 3 bases, leaving 4 bases of the junction unmatched. Germline CDR1 and CDR2: KGHDR and SFDVKD. The CDR3 protein is CATSDPRQGAYGYTF. CDR3 bases: TGTGCCACCAGTGATCCACGACAGGGGGCCTATGGCTACACCTTC.

V usage is TRBV7-3 and J usage is TRBJ2-4, with TRBD2 identical over 9 bases. Germline assignment: CDR1 SGHTA and CDR2 FQGTGA. V shed 5 bases and J 3 bases; nucleotides not matched to a gene: 8. CDR3 length: 16 amino acids. Here the CDR3 reads CASSPPQREVKNIQYF. In DNA, the CDR3 is TGTGCCAGCAGCCCCCCCCAGCGGGAGGTCAAAAACATTCAGTACTTC.

V gene TRBV10-2 combines with J gene TRBJ1-2; D is ambiguous. The V and J ends lost 2 bases and 4 bases respectively, with 5 bases between them. Germline V gene sequence: CDR1 WSHSY, CDR2 SAAADI. The CDR3 loop spans 12 amino acids. The CDR3 DNA reads as TGCGCCAGCAGTGAGAAAATCTATGGCTACACCTTC. Its protein is CASSEKIYGYTF.

This clonotype has a handful of counts. The chain joins TRBV7-9 to TRBJ2-4; 12 bases line up with TRBD2. Germline assignment: CDR1 SEHNR and CDR2 FQNEAQ (reference sequence). V lost 5 bases and J lost 6; bases outside the gene matches: 17. This CDR3 contains 19 residues. This chain's CDR3 is CASSQTGLAGAGGGNIQYF. The CDR3 coding sequence is TGTGCCAGCAGCCAAACGGGACTAGCGGGCGCGGGTGGGGGAAACATTCAGTACTTC. Together with reference TRBV7-9 and TRBJ2-4, the CDR3 gives the full variable domain: DTGVSQNPRHKITKRGQNVTFRCDPISEHNRLYWYRQTLGQGPEFLTYFQNEAQLEKSRLLSDRFSAERPKGSFSTLEIQRTEQGDSAMYLCASSQTGLAGAGGGNIQYFGAGTRLSVL.

This clonotype was observed once. CDR3 sequence: CASSVSRNQPQHF. The CDR3 DNA reads TGTGCCAGCAGTGTAAGTCGGAATCAGCCCCAGCATTTT. This sequence joins TRBV2 and TRBJ1-5; D is ambiguous. CDR1 SNHLY and CDR2 FYNNEI come from the germline V gene. The CDR3 spans 13 residues. V was trimmed by 4 bases and J by 4 bases, leaving 8 bases between them.

The chain carries TRBV7-9 and TRBJ2-1; D gene unclear. Germline CDR1 SEHNR, CDR2 FQNEAQ (reference sequence). The CDR3 covers 13 residues. Trimming removed 5 bases at V and 10 bases at J, with 15 bases between. CDR3 loop: CASSPNGGDEQFF. CDR3 DNA sequence: TGTGCCAGCAGCCCTAACGGTGGCGACGAGCAGTTCTTC.